The rows below give T cell receptor beta chains drawn from one sample of a study of shared clonotypes between healthy human individuals. The repertoire was sequenced with immunoSEQ multiplex PCR; TCRdb's copy has only in-frame clones and lacks some. The top ten clones hold approximately 0.5% of a sample with about 1.1 million clones, around three quarters of them seen once. Sequencing used memory CD4+ T cells from PBMCs. These receptors originate from a young man in good health. Some clones in this sample may be carry-over from other donors' samples. The CDR3 runs from the conserved cysteine through the conserved F or W. D genes are given only for firm matches. Some rows mark clone size as missing; the rest say once, few, many or name a class of expanded clone.

j_call v_call d_call clone_size cdr3_aa cdr3_nt
TRBJ1-2 TRBV10-2 NA NA CASNRESNYGYTF TGCGCCAGCAACAGGGAATCTAACTATGGCTACACCTTC
TRBJ2-3 TRBV7-2 TRBD2 once CASSLGTSGRGDTQYF TGTGCCAGCAGCCTGGGGACTAGCGGGAGAGGAGATACGCAGTATTTT
TRBJ2-3 TRBV6-5 TRBD2 NA CASSSAGVRTDTQYF TGTGCCAGCAGTTCAGCGGGAGTCCGCACAGATACGCAGTATTTT
TRBJ2-5 TRBV14 NA many CASSQDPRKLETQYF TGTGCCAGCAGCCAAGATCCGAGGAAACTCGAGACCCAGTACTTC
TRBJ1-2 TRBV28 TRBD1 NA CASSSTGYGYTF TGTGCCAGCAGCTCGACAGGGTATGGCTACACCTTC
TRBJ1-5 TRBV19 TRBD1 NA CASHTDRVNQPQHF TGTGCCAGTCACACGGACAGGGTAAATCAGCCCCAGCATTTT
TRBJ2-7 TRBV28 TRBD1 once CASSSKGAGYEQYF TGTGCCAGCAGTTCCAAGGGGGCGGGCTACGAGCAGTACTTC
TRBJ2-3 TRBV6-1 NA NA CASSAGATSTDTQYF TGTGCCAGCAGTGCAGGGGCGACTAGCACAGATACGCAGTATTTT
TRBJ2-7 TRBV7-3 NA NA CASSPGTGLGEQYF TGTGCCAGCAGCCCCGGGACGGGGCTTGGCGAGCAGTACTTC
TRBJ2-2 TRBV19 NA NA CASRVESGRGNTGELFF TGTGCCAGTAGGGTCGAGAGTGGCAGGGGCAATACCGGGGAGCTGTTTTTT
TRBJ1-6 TRBV4-3 TRBD1 NA CASSQGVGQGSPLHF TGCGCCAGCAGCCAAGGGGTAGGACAGGGGTCACCCCTCCACTTT
TRBJ1-2 TRBV7-8 TRBD1 NA CASSPDRGNFYGYTF TGTGCCAGCAGCCCGGACAGGGGGAATTTCTATGGCTACACCTTC
TRBJ1-1 TRBV19 TRBD1 NA CASSILGTGVKNTEAFF TGTGCCAGTAGTATATTGGGGACAGGGGTGAAGAACACTGAAGCTTTCTTT
TRBJ2-7 TRBV7-9 TRBD2 NA CASGLAGGGEQYF TGTGCCAGCGGTTTGGCGGGAGGGGGCGAGCAGTACTTC